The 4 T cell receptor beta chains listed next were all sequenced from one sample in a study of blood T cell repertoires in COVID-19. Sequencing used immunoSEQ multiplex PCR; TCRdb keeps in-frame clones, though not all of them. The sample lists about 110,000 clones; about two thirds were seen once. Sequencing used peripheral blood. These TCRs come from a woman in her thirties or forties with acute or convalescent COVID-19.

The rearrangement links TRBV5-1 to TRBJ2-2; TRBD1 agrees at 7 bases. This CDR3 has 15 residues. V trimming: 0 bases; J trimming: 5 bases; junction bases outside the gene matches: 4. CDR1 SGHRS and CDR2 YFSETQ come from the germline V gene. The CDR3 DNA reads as TGCGCCAGCAGCTTGGCAGGGGGAATGACCGGGGAGCTGTTTTTT. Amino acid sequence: CASSLAGGMTGELFF.

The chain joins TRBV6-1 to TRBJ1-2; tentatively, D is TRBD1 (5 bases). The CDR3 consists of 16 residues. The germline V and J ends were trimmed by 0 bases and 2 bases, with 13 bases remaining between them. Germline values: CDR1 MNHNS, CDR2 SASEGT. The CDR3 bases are TGTGCCAGCAGTGAAGCCCCGGAGACAGAAAACTATGGCTACACCTTC. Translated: CASSEAPETENYGYTF.

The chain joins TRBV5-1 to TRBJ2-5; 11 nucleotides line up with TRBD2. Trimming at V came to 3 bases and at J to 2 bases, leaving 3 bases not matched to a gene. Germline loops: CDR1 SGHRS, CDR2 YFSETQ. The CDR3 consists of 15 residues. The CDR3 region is CASSSRLAGQETQYF. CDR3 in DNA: TGCGCCAGCAGCTCAAGACTAGCGGGGCAAGAGACCCAGTACTTC.

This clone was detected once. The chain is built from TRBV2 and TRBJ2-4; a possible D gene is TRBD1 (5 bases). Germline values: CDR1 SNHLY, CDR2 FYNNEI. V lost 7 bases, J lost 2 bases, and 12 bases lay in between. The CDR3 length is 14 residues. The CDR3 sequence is CASKSTATKNIQYF. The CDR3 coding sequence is TGTGCCAGCAAGTCGACAGCTACCAAAAACATTCAGTACTTC.